Following are 8 T cell receptor beta chains from one sample sequenced in a study of blood T cell repertoires in COVID-19. Data came from immunoSEQ multiplex PCR; TCRdb stores just in-frame clones and leaves some out. Of fewer than 500,000 clones listed, around 89% are singletons. Sequencing was done on a sample of peripheral blood. The origin of the receptors is a woman in her twenties or thirties with acute or convalescent COVID-19.

The chain links TRBV3-1 (or the pseudogene TRBV3-2) to TRBJ2-1; 14 bases fit TRBD2. J lost 8 bases, V lost 6 bases, and 3 bases had no gene match. This CDR3 is 14 amino acids long. CDR1 LGHDT and CDR2 YNNKEL come from the germline V gene (reference sequence). The CDR3 sequence: CASRTTSGGDEQFF. In DNA form, the CDR3 reads TGTGCCAGCAGAACGACTAGCGGGGGGGATGAGCAGTTCTTC.

The chain carries TRBV7-9 and TRBJ1-1; maybe TRBD1 (6 bases). The CDR3 extends over 14 amino acids. Trimming cost V 2 bases and J 2 bases, with 9 bases left between them. The germline V gene encodes CDR1 SEHNR and CDR2 FQNEAQ (reference sequence). The CDR3 DNA reads TGTGCCAGCAGCTTAAAGGGGGTTAACACTGAAGCTTTCTTT. This sequence encodes CASSLKGVNTEAFF.

This chain joins TRBV7-3 and TRBJ2-1; D not resolved. Per germline, CDR1 SGHTA and CDR2 FQGTGA. V was pared by 3 bases and J by 1 base, with 7 bases between. The CDR3 has 14 amino acids. The CDR3 DNA sequence: TGTGCCAGCAGCTTCGAGGCATCCTACAATGAGCAGTTCTTC. As protein: CASSFEASYNEQFF. Full variable domain (rest looked up from reference TRBV7-3 and TRBJ2-1): GAGVSQTPSNKVTEKGKYVELRCDPISGHTALYWYRQSLGQGPEFLIYFQGTGAADDSGLPNDRFFAVRPEGSVSTLKIQRTERGDSAVYLCASSFEASYNEQFFGPGTRLTVL.

J is TRBJ2-3 and V is TRBV25-1; D may be TRBD1 (6 bases). The V and J ends lost 4 bases and 7 bases respectively, with 18 bases between them. In germline, CDR1 is MGHDK, CDR2 SYGVNS. This CDR3 is 15 amino acids long. In DNA form, the CDR3 reads TGTGCCAGCAGTGTCCTAGGTGGGCAGGGGTATACGCAGTATTTT. Amino acids: CASSVLGGQGYTQYF. The full variable domain, rest sourced from reference TRBV25-1 and TRBJ2-3, is EADIYQTPRYLVIGTGKKITLECSQTMGHDKMYWYQQDPGMELHLIHYSYGVNSTEKGDLSSESTVSRIRTEHFPLTLESARPSHTSQYLCASSVLGGQGYTQYFGPGTRLTVL.

The rearrangement uses TRBV19 and TRBJ1-5; D unresolved. From germline, CDR1 is LNHDA and CDR2 SQIVND (reference sequence). Trimming removed 7 bases from V and 4 bases from J, with 14 bases in between. The CDR3 has 14 amino acids. CDR3 loop: CASKSVGINQPQHF. The CDR3 coding sequence is TGTGCCAGTAAATCAGTCGGGATAAATCAGCCCCAGCATTTT.

The chain recombines TRBV6-5 with TRBJ1-1; D gene unclear. The length of the CDR3 is 15 residues. V lost 2 bases and J 1 base, leaving 11 bases between the germline ends. The germline gives CDR1 MNHEY, CDR2 SVGAGI. CDR3 in DNA: TGTGCCAGCAGTTACGGGAGAGTCCCGAACACTGAAGCTTTCTTT. It yields the protein CASSYGRVPNTEAFF.

J is TRBJ2-1 and V is TRBV3-1 (or the pseudogene TRBV3-2), with 11 bases fitting TRBD1. Per germline, CDR1 LGHDT and CDR2 YNNKEL (reference sequence). The CDR3 sequence is 15 residues long. V gave up 4 bases and J gave up 7 bases; unmatched junction bases: 6. CDR3 amino acids: CASSPGTGGGNEQFF. In DNA, the CDR3 is TGTGCCAGCAGCCCCGGGACAGGGGGGGGTAATGAGCAGTTCTTC.

This chain links TRBV4-1 with TRBJ2-1; TRBD1 matches at 11 bases. The CDR3 length is 14 residues. Germline V CDR1 and CDR2: MGHRA, YSYEKL. V trimming: 4 bases; J trimming: 7 bases; junction bases outside the gene matches: 3. CDR3 residues: CASSRGTGGNEQFF. CDR3 nucleotide sequence: TGCGCCAGCAGCCGAGGGACAGGGGGGAATGAGCAGTTCTTC.